What follows are 10 T cell receptor beta chains derived from one specimen sequenced in a study of blood T cell repertoires in COVID-19. The table came from immunoSEQ multiplex PCR; TCRdb's copy has only in-frame clones and leaves some out. The sample lists approximately 75,000 clones, approximately 89% occurring once. The material sequenced was peripheral blood. The receptors were sampled from a man older than 75 with acute or convalescent COVID-19.

V gene TRBV18 combines with J gene TRBJ2-7; 10 bases line up with TRBD1. The CDR3 runs to 15 residues. CDR1 is KGHSH and CDR2 is LQKENI in the germline V gene. V gave up 2 bases and J gave up 3 bases; unmatched junction bases: 4. For the CDR3, the DNA is TGTGCCAGCTCACCAGAAGGACAGGGGGACTACGAGCAGTACTTC. Translating gives CASSPEGQGDYEQYF.

The CDR3 DNA follows: TGTGCCACCCAGGGATTTAGAAACAATGAGCAGTTCTTC. Its translation: CATQGFRNNEQFF. The V and J genes are TRBV7-9 and TRBJ2-1, with D perhaps TRBD1 (5 bases). The CDR3 consists of 13 residues. Germline V gene sequence: CDR1 SEHNR, CDR2 FQNEAQ (reference sequence). Deletions cut 10 bases from V and 5 bases from J, with 15 bases between.

This sequence joins TRBV6-6 and TRBJ2-5; D unclear. V shed 0 bases and J shed 2 bases, with 10 bases lying between them. Looked up from germline, CDR1 is MNHNY and CDR2 is SVGAGI (reference sequence). CDR3 size: 15 residues. CDR3 DNA sequence: TGTGCCAGCAGTTACTCGTCTGAGTTACAAGAGACCCAGTACTTC. Translating gives CASSYSSELQETQYF.

The CDR3 region has the DNA TGTGCCAGCAGCCGTAGTACAAGGAGCTCCTACAATGAGCAGTTCTTC. This translates into CASSRSTRSSYNEQFF. The V and J genes are TRBV9 and TRBJ2-1; D unresolved. Trimming took 4 bases from V and 0 from J, leaving 14 bases between them. The CDR3 length is 16 residues. CDR1 and CDR2 from the germline V gene are SGDLS and YYNGEE. Drawing the rest from reference TRBV9 and TRBJ2-1, the complete variable domain is DSGVTQTPKHLITATGQRVTLRCSPRSGDLSVYWYQQSLDQGLQFLIQYYNGEERAKGNILERFSAQQFPDLHSELNLSSLELGDSALYFCASSRSTRSSYNEQFFGPGTRLTVL.

This clone showed up just a few times. The chain has TRBV5-1 and TRBJ2-4; TRBD2 agrees at 9 bases. Trimming at V came to 1 base and at J to 8 bases, leaving 10 bases not matched to a gene. CDR3 length: 16 amino acids. Germline V lookup: CDR1 SGHRS, CDR2 YFSETQ. The CDR3 nucleotides are TGCGCCAGCAGCTTGCCCCTGGCGGGAGGGGCAGACATTCAGTACTTC. This encodes CASSLPLAGGADIQYF.

V gene TRBV6-2 or TRBV6-3 combines with J gene TRBJ1-1; D may be TRBD1 (6 bases). Germline CDR1 MNHEY, CDR2 SVGEGT. This CDR3 region has 16 residues. Between the trimmed V and J ends, which lost 2 bases and 1 base, there was a span of 14 bases. This chain's CDR3 is CASSYPYRVKNTEAFF. The CDR3 bases are TGTGCCAGCAGTTACCCTTACAGGGTTAAGAACACTGAAGCTTTCTTT.

The chain joins TRBV5-1 to TRBJ1-1; perhaps TRBD1 as D (5 bases). V was cut by 1 base and J by 3 bases, with 7 bases left in between. The CDR3 loop spans 13 amino acids. Germline values: CDR1 SGHRS, CDR2 YFSETQ. The CDR3 spells CASSLRGYTEAFF. In nucleotides, the CDR3 is TGCGCCAGCAGCTTGAGGGGTTACACTGAAGCTTTCTTT. Drawing the rest from reference TRBV5-1 and TRBJ1-1, the complete variable domain is KAGVTQTPRYLIKTRGQQVTLSCSPISGHRSVSWYQQTPGQGLQFLFEYFSETQRNKGNFPGRFSGRQFSNSRSEMNVSTLELGDSALYLCASSLRGYTEAFFGQGTRLTVV.

The chain uses TRBV7-9 and TRBJ1-5; 7 positions match TRBD1. Germline CDR1 and CDR2: SEHNR and FQNEAQ (reference sequence). With V trimmed by 4 bases and J by 1 base, 16 bases remained unmatched. This CDR3 contains 19 residues. The CDR3, as DNA: TGTGCCAGCAGCTACCAACCGGGACAGAAAGTTTCAAGCAATCAGCCCCAGCATTTT. Translation gives CASSYQPGQKVSSNQPQHF. Full variable domain (missing parts from reference TRBV7-9 and TRBJ1-5): DTGVSQNPRHKITKRGQNVTFRCDPISEHNRLYWYRQTLGQGPEFLTYFQNEAQLEKSRLLSDRFSAERPKGSFSTLEIQRTEQGDSAMYLCASSYQPGQKVSSNQPQHFGDGTRLSIL.

The chain links TRBV7-9 to TRBJ1-1; TRBD1 is a possible D gene (6 bases). Germline-derived CDR1 and CDR2 are SEHNR and FQNEAQ (reference sequence). V lost 5 bases and J lost 0, with 19 bases in between. CDR3 size: 17 residues. The CDR3 sequence: CASSIRGAGLVNTEAFF. In DNA, the CDR3 is TGTGCCAGCAGCATCAGGGGCGCCGGGCTGGTGAACACTGAAGCTTTCTTT.

The rearrangement uses TRBV2 and TRBJ2-1, with TRBD2 identical over 7 bases. CDR1 is SNHLY and CDR2 is FYNNEI in the germline V gene. This CDR3 has 15 amino acids. The V gene end was trimmed by 3 bases and the J gene end by 11 bases; junction bases not matched to a gene: 13. The CDR3 spells CASSDDRVLGGKQFF. In DNA form, the CDR3 reads TGTGCCAGCAGTGATGATCGGGTCCTCGGGGGGAAGCAGTTCTTC.